This T cell receptor (beta chain) was identified in a study of OX40 agonist ivuxolimab in advanced cancers. Study-wide findings and caveats: Certain nonresponders likewise exhibited a low normalized T-cell clonal expansion. Expanded clones belonging to CD8+ T cells outnumbered, on average, those of CD4+.

The CDR3 consists of 16 residues. The protocol was immunoSEQ multiplex PCR, while the TCRdb copy is restricted to in-frame clones and leaves out a portion. The data contain tens of thousands of clones, around 90% of them singletons. For this clone: Its target is not known.

The J gene is TRBJ2-3, the V gene TRBV21-1; the table assigns TRBD2, which was not confirmed against the DNA. TRBV21-1 is recorded as a pseudogene. This clonotype was obtained from an adult with an advanced solid tumor such as melanoma, head and neck, liver or kidney cancer. The source was CD4+ or CD8+ T cells sorted from blood, collected in a trial of the OX40 agonist ivuxolimab. This CDR3 is CASSKTGSGHSDTQYF. CDR3 DNA: TGTGCCAGCAGCAAAACCGGGAGCGGGCACTCAGATACGCAGTATTTT.